This T cell receptor beta chain was sequenced in a study of shared clonotypes between healthy human individuals (dated by TCRdb to about 2020). With regard to the full study: Three men and two women, aged 18 to 49 years, made up the cohort. To estimate repertoire size and how much clonotype sharing occurs between individuals, the study deeply sequenced the blood TCR repertoires of several healthy adults. To increase sequencing depth and limit assay-specific biases, TCR repertoire library preparation and sequencing were carried out by different laboratories using diverse techniques. Each donor's leukapheresis produced roughly between roughly 0.9 and 8.9 billion PBMCs.

On this clone: Its antigen remains undetermined. Base qualities are not at hand, and no much larger clone is one base apart.

Using the deep immunoSEQ assay, multiplex PCR amplified TCR CDR3 regions from genomic DNA. Extracted genomic DNA from each cell subset was distributed evenly across all wells of several immunoSEQ 96-well plates, and each plate was treated as a replicate. For unsorted PBMC, approximately 290 ng of genomic DNA, equivalent to about 30,000 T cell genomes, went into each replicate PCR. Ten immunoSEQ deep assay plates were used to sequence unsorted PBMC genomic DNA. The purified libraries were quantified using a Qubit 3.0 fluorometer, sized with a Bioanalyzer 2100, and then quantified again using the KAPA Library Quantification kit. Every immunoSEQ 96-well plate was sequenced on a separate single-read 150-cycle Illumina NextSeq 550 flow cell. The study's processing was this. Because only junctional sequences without quality scores were contained in the immunoSEQ output, filtering matching that applied to full-length reads could not be performed. To assign V/J genes and CDR3, sequences were annotated against IMGT germline references using PyIR, a Python wrapper for IgBLAST v1.9. Any read was removed if the V/J assignment was weak (E-value above 1e-6), the CDR3 was missing, or the read contained stop codons, out-of-frame junctions, or ambiguous translated residues. A V3J clonotype was defined by an identical inferred V gene, J gene, and CDR3 amino acid sequence. To compute the percentage overlap between repertoires, the number of shared unique clonotypes was divided by the size of the smaller repertoire. Three approaches were used to assess repertoire richness: RTK rarefaction, the Chao1 estimator, and Recon v2.1 estimates of unobserved clonotypes. Held by TCRdb, this immuneACCESS table contains in-frame sequences only and omits some clones. Under half of the omission traces to an unresolved V gene where checked; the cause of the rest is unknown. V and J calls and clone size follow that table, whereas D and trimming were derived from the DNA. The table for this sample lists about 530,000 clones; roughly 85% of them were counted only once. The ten largest clones take up under 15% of the sample.

The donors were healthy, HIV-negative adults with no recently reported acute infections or vaccinations. All donors were Caucasian adults living in Nashville, Tennessee, USA. In the unsorted samples, 90 million to 100 million PBMCs were counted, and genomic DNA was extracted using the QIAamp DNA Blood Mini kit. After blood collection by leukapheresis, PBMCs were isolated using Ficoll-Histopaque density gradient centrifugation and then cryopreserved in the vapor phase of liquid nitrogen. Study-level results and caveats: Sampling was restricted to blood, and TCR repertoires in tissues likely differ from the TCR repertoires found in blood. Because the study included only a small number of donors, the genetic and exposure-history diversity represented was limited. Pairwise subsampling indicated that sequencing depth was expected to affect the degree of clonotype sharing among donors.

Its CDR3 holds 15 amino acids, cysteine through phenylalanine. Of all the DNA, just the CDR3 is kept, 45 bases in frame from base 1. V drops 2 bases and J drops 2 bases, leaving 13 bases in between. Looking up the germline V gene yields CDR1 SGHAT and CDR2 FQNNGV. The sample taken for sequencing was PBMCs. This sequence was found in a woman between 40 and 50 years old in good health. Some clones in this sample may be carry-over from other donors' samples. The chain is made from TRBV11-2 and TRBJ2-7; D gene: possibly TRBD2, on 6 matching bases. The DNA sequence is as follows: TGTGCCAGCAGCTTATCGCCGGGAGCGACCTACGAGCAGTACTTC. The encoded protein is CASSLSPGATYEQYF.